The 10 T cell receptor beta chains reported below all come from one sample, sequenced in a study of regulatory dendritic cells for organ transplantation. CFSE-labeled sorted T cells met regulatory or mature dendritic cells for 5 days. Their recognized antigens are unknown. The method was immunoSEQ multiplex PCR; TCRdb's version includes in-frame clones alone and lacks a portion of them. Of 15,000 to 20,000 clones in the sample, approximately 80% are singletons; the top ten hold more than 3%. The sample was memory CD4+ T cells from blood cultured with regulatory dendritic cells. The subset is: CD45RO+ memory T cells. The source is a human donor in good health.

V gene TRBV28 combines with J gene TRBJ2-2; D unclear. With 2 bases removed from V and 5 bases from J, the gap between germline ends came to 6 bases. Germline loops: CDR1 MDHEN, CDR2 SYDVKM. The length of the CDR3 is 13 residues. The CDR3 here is CASSLVETGELFF. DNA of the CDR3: TGTGCCAGCAGTTTAGTGGAGACCGGGGAGCTGTTTTTT.

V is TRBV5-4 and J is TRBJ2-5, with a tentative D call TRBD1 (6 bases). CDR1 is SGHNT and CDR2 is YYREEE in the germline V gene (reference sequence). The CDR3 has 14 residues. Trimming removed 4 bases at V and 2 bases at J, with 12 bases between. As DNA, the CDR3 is TGTGCCAGCAGCCCACAGGGTGGGCAAGAGACCCAGTACTTC. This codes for CASSPQGGQETQYF.

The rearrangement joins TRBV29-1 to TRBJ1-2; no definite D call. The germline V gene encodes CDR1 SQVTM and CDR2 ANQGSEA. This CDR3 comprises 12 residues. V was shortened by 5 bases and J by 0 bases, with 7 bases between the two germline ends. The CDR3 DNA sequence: TGCAGCGTTTTTTCTGCTAACTATGGCTACACCTTC. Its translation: CSVFSANYGYTF.

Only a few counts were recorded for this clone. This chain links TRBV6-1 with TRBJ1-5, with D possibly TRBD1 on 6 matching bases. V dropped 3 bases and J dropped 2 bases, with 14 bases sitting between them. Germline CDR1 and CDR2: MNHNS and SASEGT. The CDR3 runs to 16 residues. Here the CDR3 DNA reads TGTGCCAGCAGTGAGTCCTTCCCAGGGGGCAATCAGCCCCAGCATTTT. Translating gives CASSESFPGGNQPQHF.

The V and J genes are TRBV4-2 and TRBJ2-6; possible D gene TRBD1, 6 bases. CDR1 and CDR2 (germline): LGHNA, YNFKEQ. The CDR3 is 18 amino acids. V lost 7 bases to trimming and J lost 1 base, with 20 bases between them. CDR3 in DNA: TGTGCCAGCAACCTAATAGGGCAGGGGCCATCTGGGGCCAACGTCCTGACTTTC. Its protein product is CASNLIGQGPSGANVLTF.

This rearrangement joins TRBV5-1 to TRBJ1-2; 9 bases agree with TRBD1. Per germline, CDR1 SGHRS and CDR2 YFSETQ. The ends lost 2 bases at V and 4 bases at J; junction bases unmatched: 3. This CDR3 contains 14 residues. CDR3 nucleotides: TGCGCCAGCAGCTTCACAGGGGGCAGCTATGGCTACACCTTC. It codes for CASSFTGGSYGYTF.

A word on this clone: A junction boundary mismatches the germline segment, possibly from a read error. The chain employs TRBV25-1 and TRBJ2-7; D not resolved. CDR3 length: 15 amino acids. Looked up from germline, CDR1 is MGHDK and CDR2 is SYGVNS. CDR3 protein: CASSEEGPPFYGQYF. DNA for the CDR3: TGTGCCAGCAGTGAGGAAGGCCCCCCTTTCTACGGGCAGTACTTC.

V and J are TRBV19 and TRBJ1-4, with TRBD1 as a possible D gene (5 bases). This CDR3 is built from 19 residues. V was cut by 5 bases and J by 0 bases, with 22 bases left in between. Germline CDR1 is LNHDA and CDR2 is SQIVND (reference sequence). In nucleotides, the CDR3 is TGTGCCAGTAGTTTCGCCGGGACTGGAACTACTCCAACTAATGAAAAACTGTTTTTT. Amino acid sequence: CASSFAGTGTTPTNEKLFF.

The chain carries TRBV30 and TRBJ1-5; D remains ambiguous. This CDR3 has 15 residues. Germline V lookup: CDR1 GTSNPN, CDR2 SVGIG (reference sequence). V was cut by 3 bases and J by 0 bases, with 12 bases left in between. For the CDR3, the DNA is TGTGCCTGGAGCCGCAGTCTTGATAGCAATCAGCCCCAGCATTTT. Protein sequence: CAWSRSLDSNQPQHF.

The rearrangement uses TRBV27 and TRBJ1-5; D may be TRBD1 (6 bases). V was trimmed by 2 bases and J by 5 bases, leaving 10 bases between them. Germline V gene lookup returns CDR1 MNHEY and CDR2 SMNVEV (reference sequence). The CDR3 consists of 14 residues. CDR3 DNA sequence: TGTGCCAGCAGTTTACGGACAGCTCATCAGCCCCAGCATTTT. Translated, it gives CASSLRTAHQPQHF.